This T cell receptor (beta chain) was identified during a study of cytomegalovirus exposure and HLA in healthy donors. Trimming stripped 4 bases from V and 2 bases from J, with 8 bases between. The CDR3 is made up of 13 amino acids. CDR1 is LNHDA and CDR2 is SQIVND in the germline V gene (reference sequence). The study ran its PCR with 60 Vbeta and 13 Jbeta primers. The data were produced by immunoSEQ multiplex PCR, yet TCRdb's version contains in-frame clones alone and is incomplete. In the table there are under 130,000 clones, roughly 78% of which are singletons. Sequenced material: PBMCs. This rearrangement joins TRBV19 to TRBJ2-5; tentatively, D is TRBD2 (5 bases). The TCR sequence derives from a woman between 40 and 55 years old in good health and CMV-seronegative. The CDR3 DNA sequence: TGTGCCAGTAGTACCGGGGTTCAAGAGACCCAGTACTTC. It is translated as CASSTGVQETQYF.